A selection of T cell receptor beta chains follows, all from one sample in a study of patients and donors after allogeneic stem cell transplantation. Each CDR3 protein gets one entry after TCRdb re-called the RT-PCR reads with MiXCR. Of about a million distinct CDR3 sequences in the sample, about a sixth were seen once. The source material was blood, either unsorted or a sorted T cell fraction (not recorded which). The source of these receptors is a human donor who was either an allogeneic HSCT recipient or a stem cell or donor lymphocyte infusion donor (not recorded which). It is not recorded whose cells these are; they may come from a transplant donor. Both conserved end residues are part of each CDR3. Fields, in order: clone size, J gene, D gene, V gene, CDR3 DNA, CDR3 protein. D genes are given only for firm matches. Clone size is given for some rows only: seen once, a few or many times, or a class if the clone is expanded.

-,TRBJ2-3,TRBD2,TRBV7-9,TGTGCCAGCAGCCATGGGACTACGCAAGTTGCGGATACGCAGTATTTT,CASSHGTTQVADTQYF
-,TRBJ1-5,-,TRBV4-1,TGCGCCAGCAGCCAAGATAGAGACAGGCGCAATCAGCCCCAGCATTTT,CASSQDRDRRNQPQHF
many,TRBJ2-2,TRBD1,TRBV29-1,TGCAGCGTTCAGGGGGCACCCGGGGAGCTGTTTTTT,CSVQGAPGELFF
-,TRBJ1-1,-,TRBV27,TGTGCCAGCACCCCCGGTTTGGACAGCTCGAACACTGAAGCTTTCTTT,CASTPGLDSSNTEAFF
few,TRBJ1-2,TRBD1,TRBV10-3,TGTGCCATCAGTGGCTACAGGGGGTATGGCTACACCTTC,CAISGYRGYGYTF
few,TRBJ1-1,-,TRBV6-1,TGTGCCAGCAGTCGATCGCCGTCCGGTGAAGCTTTCTTT,CASSRSPSGEAFF
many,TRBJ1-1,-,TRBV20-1,TGCAGTGCTAGGAGGACGGGGAACACTGAAGCTTTCTTT,CSARRTGNTEAFF
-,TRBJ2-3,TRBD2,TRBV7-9,TGTGCCAGCAGCCCGCCCCTAGCGGGCCGCACAGATACGCAGTATTTT,CASSPPLAGRTDTQYF
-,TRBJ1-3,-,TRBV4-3,TGCGCCAGCAGCCAAGATAAGGGTCCCGGAAACACCATATATTTT,CASSQDKGPGNTIYF
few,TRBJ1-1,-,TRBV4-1,TGCGCCAGCAGCCAAGAGGACGGACGGGGAACTGAAGCTTTCTTT,CASSQEDGRGTEAFF
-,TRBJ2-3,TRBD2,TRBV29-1,TGCAGCGTTAACGAGCGGGAGAGCACAGATACGCAGTATTTT,CSVNERESTDTQYF
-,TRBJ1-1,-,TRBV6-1,TGTGCCAGCAGAACCCGGCAAGGGGATGAGGCTTTCTTT,CASRTRQGDEAFF
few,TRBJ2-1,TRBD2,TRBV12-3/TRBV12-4,TGTGCCAGCAGTTCCTCCCGGGACTACTACAATGAGCAGTTCTTC,CASSSSRDYYNEQFF
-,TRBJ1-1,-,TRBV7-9,TGTGCCAGCAGCATAGGACGGGACACCAACACTGAAGCTTTCTTT,CASSIGRDTNTEAFF
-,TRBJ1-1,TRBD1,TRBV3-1,TGTGCCAGCAACCCGGGACAGGGTCGTACTGAAGCTTTCTTT,CASNPGQGRTEAFF
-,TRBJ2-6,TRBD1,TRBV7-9,TGTGCCAGCAGCTTGGCAGGGGGCTTGGCCAACGTCCTGACTTTC,CASSLAGGLANVLTF
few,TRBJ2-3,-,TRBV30,TGTGCCTGGAGTCCAGGGATTGGTACGCAGTATTTT,CAWSPGIGTQYF
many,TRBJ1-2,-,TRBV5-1,TGCGCCAGCAGCTTGGAGGCCTATGGCTACACCTTC,CASSLEAYGYTF
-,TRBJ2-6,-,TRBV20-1,TGCAGTGCCAAGGCGGGCTCTGGGGCCAACGTCCTGACTTTC,CSAKAGSGANVLTF
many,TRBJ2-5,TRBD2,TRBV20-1,TGCAGGGGGGTTAGCGGGCAACAAGAGACCCAGTACTTC,CRGVSGQQETQYF
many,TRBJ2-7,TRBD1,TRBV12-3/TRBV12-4,TGTGCCAGCAGTCGAGGACAGGGGGCAAACGAGCAGTACTTC,CASSRGQGANEQYF
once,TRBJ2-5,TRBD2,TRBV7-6,TGTGCCAGCAGCTTAGCGCGCGGGGGTGGACAAGAGACCCAGTACTTC,CASSLARGGGQETQYF
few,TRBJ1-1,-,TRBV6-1,TGTGCCAGCAAGGAAGGGAGGAACACTGAAGCTTTCTTT,CASKEGRNTEAFF
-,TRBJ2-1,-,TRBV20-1,TGCAGCTTGGGGGCTGTCGCGGGGCGGGGAAATGAGCAGTTCTTC,CSLGAVAGRGNEQFF
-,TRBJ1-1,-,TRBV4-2,TGTGCCAGCAGCCAAGTATTATCCGGGGGAGACACTGAAGCTTTCTTT,CASSQVLSGGDTEAFF
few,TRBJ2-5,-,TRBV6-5,TGTGCCAGCAGACAGACGGGGGAGACCCAGTACTTC,CASRQTGETQYF
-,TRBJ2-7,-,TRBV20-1,TGCAGTGCCAAACCCGGACGGAAGAGCTCCTACGAGCAGTACTTC,CSAKPGRKSSYEQYF
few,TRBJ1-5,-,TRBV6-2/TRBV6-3,TGTGCCAGCCTGGACGTGCGGCAAGGGCAGCCCCAGCATTTT,CASLDVRQGQPQHF
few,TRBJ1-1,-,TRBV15,TGTGCCACCAGCAGAGATCCGGCCCGAAAGAACACTGAAGCTTTCTTT,CATSRDPARKNTEAFF
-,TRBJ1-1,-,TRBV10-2,TGCGCCAGCGGGAGAGGGGTGAGCACTGAAGCTTTCTTT,CASGRGVSTEAFF
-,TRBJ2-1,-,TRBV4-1,TGCGCCAGCAGCGCTCTACGGCCCTTCAATGAGCAGTTCTTC,CASSALRPFNEQFF
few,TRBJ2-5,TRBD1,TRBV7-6,TGTGCCAGCAGCTTAGGGGGACAGCCATACGGGGCCCAGTACTTC,CASSLGGQPYGAQYF
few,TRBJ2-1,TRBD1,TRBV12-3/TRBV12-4,TGTGCCAGCATCCTCCCAACGGGACAGGGGGCCAATGAGCAGTTCTTC,CASILPTGQGANEQFF
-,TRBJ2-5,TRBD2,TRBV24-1,TGTGCCACCAGTGACCAACTAGCGGGAACCCAAGAGACCCAGTACTTC,CATSDQLAGTQETQYF
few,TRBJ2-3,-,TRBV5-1,TGCGCCAGCGATAGCGGACAGGGCACAGATACGCAGTATTTT,CASDSGQGTDTQYF
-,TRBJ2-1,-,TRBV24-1,TGTGCCACCAGTGATTTGGAGCGGGCCACCAACAATGAGCAGTTCTTC,CATSDLERATNNEQFF
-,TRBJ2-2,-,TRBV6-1,TGTGCCACCGCCCGGGGCAGGGGGAACACCGGGGAGCTGTTTTTT,CATARGRGNTGELFF
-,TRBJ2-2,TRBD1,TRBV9,TGTGCCAGCAGCTCCATAGACGCAGGGGGCACCGGGGAGCTGTTTTTT,CASSSIDAGGTGELFF
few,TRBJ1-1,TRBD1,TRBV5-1,TGCGCCAGCTTTCGACGCCCGGACAGGGTAGGAACTGAAGCTTTCTTT,CASFRRPDRVGTEAFF
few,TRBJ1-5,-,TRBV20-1,TGCAGTGCTAGCCTTGTGGACACACCAAGCAATCAGCCCCAGCATTTT,CSASLVDTPSNQPQHF
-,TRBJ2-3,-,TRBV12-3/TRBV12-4,TGTGCCAGCGACGGTGTCTTGGCCCGGGCAGATACGCAGTATTTT,CASDGVLARADTQYF
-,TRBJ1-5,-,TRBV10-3,TGTGCCATCAGTGCTTCGAAGGGGTTCAATCAGCCCCAGCATTTT,CAISASKGFNQPQHF
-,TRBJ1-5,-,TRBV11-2,TGTGCCAGCAGCTTAGGGGGAAATGGCGGCGGGGCCCAGCATTTT,CASSLGGNGGGAQHF
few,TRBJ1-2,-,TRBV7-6,TGTGCCAGCAGCTTAGAGTTTGGGGGTGGCTACACCTTC,CASSLEFGGGYTF
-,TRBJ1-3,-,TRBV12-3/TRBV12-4,TGTGCCAGCAGAGAACAGGGTTTTGGAAACACCATATATTTT,CASREQGFGNTIYF
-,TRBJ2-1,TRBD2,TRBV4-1,TGCGCCAGCAGCCAAGAGGGCGGGAGGGTCAATGAGCAGTTCTTC,CASSQEGGRVNEQFF
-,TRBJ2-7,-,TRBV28,TGTGCCAGCAGTTTAAGTCCGGCAAGCTCCTACGAGCAGTACTTC,CASSLSPASSYEQYF
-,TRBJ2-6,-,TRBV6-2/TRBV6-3,TGTGCCAGCACCCACCTCAGGTCTGGGGCCAACGTCCTGACTTTC,CASTHLRSGANVLTF